The T cell receptor (beta chain) described here comes from a study of blood T cell repertoires in COVID-19. Across the study: The United States, Italy and Spain provided the acute and convalescent COVID-19 samples. Nucleic acid was either cDNA or gDNA, and it came from T cells, B-cell-depleted T cells, or PBMCs.

The CDR3 totals 16 residues. J lost 6 bases, V lost 6 bases, and 12 bases had no gene match. CDR1 and CDR2 from the germline V gene are SGHRS and YFSETQ. Original handling: Nucleated cell counts were estimated from reference gene primer amplification. The repertoire was sequenced with immunoSEQ multiplex PCR; TCRdb's copy has only in-frame clones and lacks some. Clonal size and the V and J genes are those of that table, whereas D and trimming came from the DNA. Among about 35,000 clones listed, 85% to 90% were seen once. The sequenced sample consisted of peripheral blood. The receptor was derived from a man in his 60s with active or convalescent COVID-19. The chain uses TRBV5-1 and TRBJ2-1; 10 bases are a match to TRBD1. The CDR3 bases are TGCGCCAGCAAGCCGACGACAGGGGGCGTGGGCAATGAGCAGTTCTTC. This codes for CASKPTTGGVGNEQFF. Drawing the rest from reference TRBV5-1 and TRBJ2-1, the complete variable domain is KAGVTQTPRYLIKTRGQQVTLSCSPISGHRSVSWYQQTPGQGLQFLFEYFSETQRNKGNFPGRFSGRQFSNSRSEMNVSTLELGDSALYLCASKPTTGGVGNEQFFGPGTRLTVL.